A single sample gave rise to the 17 T cell receptor beta chains below, sequenced in a study of shared clonotypes between healthy human individuals. Libraries were prepared by immunoSEQ multiplex PCR; TCRdb keeps only in-frame clonotypes and omits some of them. The repertoire holds some 2 million clones, with about 95% as singletons. Naive CD8 cells lacked CD45RO, underwent positive selection for CCR7 and left out terminally differentiated effector memory CD45RA+ cells. The sample comprised naive CD8+ T cells sorted from blood. The receptor source for this set is a man younger than 30 in good health.

With regard to this clone: Distinct nucleotide sequences in the sample also encode this CDR3. The DNA for the CDR3 is TGTGCCAGCAGCCTAGTGACAGGGGGTACAGATACGCAGTATTTT. It codes for CASSLVTGGTDTQYF. The J gene is TRBJ2-3, the V gene TRBV7-9; 9 nucleotides line up with TRBD1. J gave up 3 bases and V 5 bases, and 6 bases lay outside the gene matches. Germline V lookup: CDR1 SEHNR, CDR2 FQNEAQ (reference sequence). The CDR3 loop spans 15 amino acids.

This chain uses TRBV5-4 with TRBJ1-4; the match to TRBD1 covers 10 bases. The ends lost 2 bases at V and 6 bases at J; junction bases unmatched: 4. Germline CDR1 and CDR2: SGHNT and YYREEE (reference sequence). CDR3 length: 15 amino acids. CDR3 region: CASSFTGTGDEKLFF. CDR3 bases: TGTGCCAGCAGCTTCACCGGGACAGGGGATGAAAAACTGTTTTTT.

The CDR3 DNA follows: TGTGCCAGCAGCTACATAACATTCGAGCAGTACTTC. Translation: CASSYITFEQYF. The rearrangement joins TRBV7-9 to TRBJ2-7; D is uncertain. Trimming pared 4 bases from V and 6 bases from J, leaving 10 bases between. The CDR3 is 12 residues long. Germline lookup yields CDR1 SEHNR and CDR2 FQNEAQ (reference sequence).

The rearrangement links TRBV6-1 to TRBJ2-7, with D unresolved. V was shortened by 3 bases and J by 4 bases, with 10 bases between the two germline ends. The CDR3 runs 13 residues. The germline V gene has CDR1 MNHNS and CDR2 SASEGT. The CDR3 nucleotides are TGTGCCAGCAGTGAGTACCGGTGGTACGAGCAGTACTTC. Protein sequence: CASSEYRWYEQYF.

The CDR3 DNA is TGTGCCAGCAGCCCCCGGAGGGGGCATGAAACTGAAGCTTTCTTT. This sequence encodes CASSPRRGHETEAFF. The J gene is TRBJ1-1, the V gene TRBV11-3; 7 nucleotides agree with TRBD1. Unmatched junction bases numbered 11, after V lost 5 bases and J lost 5 bases. The germline gives CDR1 SGHNT, CDR2 YENEEA. This CDR3 region has 15 residues. Using reference TRBV11-3 and TRBJ1-1 for the parts outside the CDR3, the full variable domain is EAGVVQSPRYKIIEKKQPVAFWCNPISGHNTLYWYLQNLGQGPELLIRYENEEAVDDSQLPKDRFSAERLKGVDSTLKIQPAELGDSAVYLCASSPRRGHETEAFFGQGTRLTVV.

This chain joins TRBV2 and TRBJ2-5; maybe TRBD1 (7 bases). Deletions cut 5 bases from V and 2 bases from J, with 12 bases between. The CDR3 is made up of 14 amino acids. CDR1 is SNHLY, CDR2 FYNNEI, per germline. CDR3 nucleotide sequence: TGTGCCAGCAGTCCAGGGGGGATTCAAGAGACCCAGTACTTC. This encodes CASSPGGIQETQYF.

The V call is TRBV7-9, the J call TRBJ2-5, with D perhaps matching TRBD2 (6 bases). CDR1 and CDR2 from the germline V gene are SEHNR and FQNEAQ (reference sequence). The CDR3 spans 16 residues. Between the trimmed V and J ends, which lost 4 bases and 2 bases, there was a span of 17 bases. CDR3 in amino acids: CASSSPRGAGQETQYF. CDR3 bases: TGTGCCAGCAGCTCACCCCGGGGAGCGGGTCAAGAGACCCAGTACTTC.

The V and J genes are TRBV30 and TRBJ2-2; the D is unclear. The V gene lost 0 bases and the J gene lost 8 bases, with 10 bases spanning the gap. The length of the CDR3 is 13 residues. CDR1 GTSNPN and CDR2 SVGIG come from the germline V gene (reference sequence). The CDR3: CAWSVNDAGELFF. The CDR3 DNA reads as TGTGCCTGGAGTGTTAACGACGCGGGGGAGCTGTTTTTT.

The J gene is TRBJ2-1, the V gene TRBV4-1; 11 bases agree with TRBD2. V lost 4 bases, J lost 8 bases, and 10 bases stayed unmatched. From germline, CDR1 is MGHRA and CDR2 YSYEKL. The CDR3 contains 16 residues. CDR3 bases: TGCGCCAGCAGCCTCTCAGTTACTAGCGGGAGTCATGAGCAGTTCTTC. Its protein is CASSLSVTSGSHEQFF.

This rearrangement joins TRBV6-5 to TRBJ2-1; no clear D. The CDR3 contains 13 residues. Germline CDR1 reads MNHEY; CDR2 reads SVGAGI. V lost 5 bases and J lost 3, with 8 bases in between. The chain's CDR3 is CASSPWVYNEQFF. The CDR3 nucleotides are TGTGCCAGCAGTCCCTGGGTCTACAATGAGCAGTTCTTC.

To note about this clone: Within the sample, other DNA sequences also encode this same CDR3. This chain connects TRBV27 to TRBJ2-7; 7 bases match TRBD1. The CDR3 sequence is 13 residues long. With 3 bases clipped from V and 3 bases from J, the junction kept 2 bases outside the gene matches. Germline loops: CDR1 MNHEY, CDR2 SMNVEV (reference sequence). The CDR3 region has the DNA TGTGCCAGCAGTTTTAGGGACAGCTACGAGCAGTACTTC. Protein sequence: CASSFRDSYEQYF.

CDR3 sequence (DNA): TGCGCCAGCAGCGCCCGGAACTGGGGCTACACAGATACGCAGTATTTT. Its protein product is CASSARNWGYTDTQYF. V and J are TRBV5-1 and TRBJ2-3, with TRBD1 as a possible D gene (5 bases). Germline CDR1 is SGHRS and CDR2 is YFSETQ. The CDR3 spans 16 residues. Trimming shortened V by 4 bases and J by 2 bases, and 17 bases separated the two germline ends.

For this clone: The same CDR3 arises from other DNA sequences in this sample as well. This rearrangement joins TRBV27 to TRBJ2-7; D possibly matches TRBD1 or TRBD2 (5 bases each). Germline V lookup: CDR1 MNHEY, CDR2 SMNVEV (reference sequence). Trimming pared 5 bases from V and 3 bases from J, leaving 11 bases between. The CDR3 covers 13 residues. The CDR3 DNA follows: TGTGCCAGCAGTCCCGGGGCCGGCTACGAGCAGTACTTC. Amino acids: CASSPGAGYEQYF.

This chain joins TRBV19 and TRBJ2-2, with 10 bases lining up with TRBD1. V trimming: 0 bases; J trimming: 6 bases; junction bases outside the gene matches: 4. The CDR3 totals 16 residues. Per germline, CDR1 LNHDA and CDR2 SQIVND (reference sequence). CDR3 region: CASSIEGQGWAGELFF. DNA of the CDR3: TGTGCCAGTAGTATAGAGGGACAGGGGTGGGCCGGGGAGCTGTTTTTT.

The chain uses TRBV13 and TRBJ1-1; no clear D. Germline V lookup: CDR1 PRHDT, CDR2 FYEKMQ (reference sequence). Trimming took 5 bases from V and 8 from J, leaving 9 bases between them. This CDR3 region has 11 residues. The CDR3 protein is CASSPSGEAFF. CDR3 DNA: TGTGCCAGCAGCCCCTCGGGGGAAGCTTTCTTT.

The chain recombines TRBV4-3 with TRBJ1-2; D is unresolved. This CDR3 region has 15 residues. Germline loops: CDR1 LGHNA, CDR2 YSLEER. V was cut by 0 bases and J by 7 bases, with 15 bases left in between. CDR3 in amino acids: CASSQDSGSGGGYTF. The CDR3 region has the DNA TGCGCCAGCAGCCAAGATTCGGGGTCGGGTGGTGGCTACACCTTC.

V and J are TRBV11-2 and TRBJ1-1; D gene uncertain. CDR3 length: 14 residues. Germline loops: CDR1 SGHAT, CDR2 FQNNGV. V was clipped by 4 bases and J by 2 bases, with 11 bases between them. DNA of the CDR3: TGTGCCAGCAGCTCCTTTGAAGGCAACACTGAAGCTTTCTTT. Amino acids: CASSSFEGNTEAFF.